This T cell receptor beta chain was sequenced in a study of blood T cell repertoires in COVID-19 (dated by TCRdb to the early 2020s). Concerning the study at large: Samples covering the acute and convalescent phases of COVID-19 were provided by collaborators in the United States, Italy and Spain. Deeply sampled blood TCRbeta repertoires from subjects exposed to, actively infected with, or recovered from COVID-19 were included in the dataset. The samples were drawn from the first 160 participants of the ongoing ImmuneRACE study and from 1,254 subjects provided by 6 global collaborators. The material from the prospective study consisted of cDNA or gDNA derived from T cells, B-cell-depleted T cells, or PBMCs. Sample metadata almost always included a de-identified subject ID, COVID-19 status, age in years and sex. The repertoires were released in a freely available public database intended as a resource for research on the immune response to SARS-CoV-2. Where HLA class I and class II types were available, the types were taken from metadata supplied by the sample provider, not from assay-based typing.

Paper-wide results and their limitations: The quantity of clinical and demographic metadata differed by source and by participant and was supplied without curation.

Clipping removes 8 bases from V and 1 base from J, with 4 as the unmatched junction base count. The CDR3 goes from the cysteine to the phenylalanine over 13 residues. Only the CDR3 portion is preserved as DNA: 39 bases, with reading frame beginning at the first base. TCRbeta CDR3 regions were amplified from genomic DNA using the immunoSEQ Assay, a bias-controlled multiplex PCR. Concerning the study's data processing: Within the assay, amplification of reference gene primers was used to estimate how many nucleated cells each sample contained. To quantify the absolute abundance of each unique TCRbeta CDR3 rearrangement, sequence reads were collapsed and filtered. For each sample, productive Simpson clonality was calculated as the square root of Simpson's diversity index over productive rearrangements. TCRdb stores this immuneACCESS table with in-frame sequences only. Part of the clones is absent; in the studies checked, under half of the shortfall reflects unresolved V genes, and no reason is known for the rest. V and J calls and clone size are copied from that table; D and trimming were computed from the DNA. The sample table holds hundreds of thousands of clones, of which roughly 90% were seen once. The ten largest clones capture around 1.5% of the sample.

Participants in the prospective study were enrolled through a virtual design, were aged roughly 18 to 100 years, and lived in approximately 25 United States geographic areas. In the prospective study, cohorts were assigned on the basis of participant-reported clinical history obtained from a screening survey and a study questionnaire. Exposed participants had been in contact with someone with a PCR-confirmed or clinician-diagnosed COVID-19 case within 2 weeks of study entry. Each participant in the prospective study had whole blood, serum and a nasopharyngeal or oropharyngeal swab collected by mobile phlebotomists. Participants in the prospective study had the option to provide additional blood draws and questionnaires over a roughly two-month period. Before DNA extraction, prospective study blood samples were shipped either frozen or at room temperature. Comment on this clone: Its antigen has not been determined. Base qualities are missing; no much larger clone stands one base away.

The material sequenced was PBMCs or T cells enriched from blood (not recorded which). This sequence uses TRBV12-3 or TRBV12-4 and TRBJ1-1; a stretch of 7 junction bases matches TRBD1. This sequence was found in a woman between 18 and 29 years old who had been exposed to COVID-19. The encoded CDR3 is CASSGQWNTEAFF. The DNA is as follows: TGTGCCAGCTCGGGACAGTGGAACACTGAAGCTTTCTTT.